These T cell receptor beta chains were read from a single sample in a study of regulatory T cells in long-lasting Graves disease. TCRdb passed the multiplex PCR reads through MiXCR, listing each CDR3 protein once. The sample yields hundreds of thousands of distinct CDR3 sequences, roughly 16% seen once. This same sample was also taken into another study, of T cells in Graves' hyperthyroidism and ophthalmopathy.

The material sequenced was peripheral blood mononuclear cells (PBMCs), taken at new diagnosis, from a patient treated with antithyroid drugs. These receptors were obtained from a woman aged 25 to 39 with Graves disease. Each CDR3 is given with its conserved first and last residue. Fields, in order: clone size, J gene, V gene, CDR3 length, CDR3 protein. Size is omitted from some rows. Given values are once, few, many or a class for expanded clones.

abundance: .; j_gene: TRBJ2-6; v_gene: TRBV13; len: 17; CDR3aa: CASSGSDRGPGANVLTF
abundance: many; j_gene: TRBJ2-1; v_gene: TRBV7-3; len: 14; CDR3aa: CASSLGTEYNEQFF
abundance: .; j_gene: TRBJ2-7; v_gene: TRBV30; len: 15; CDR3aa: CAWSAPGTGSYEQYF
abundance: many; j_gene: TRBJ1-2; v_gene: TRBV27; len: 13; CDR3aa: CASRQRGGYGYTF
abundance: few; j_gene: TRBJ1-5; v_gene: TRBV15; len: 12; CDR3aa: CASPGTNQPQHF
abundance: .; j_gene: TRBJ2-3; v_gene: TRBV20-1; len: 20; CDR3aa: CSARAYSGTSGRAIGDTQYF
abundance: many; j_gene: TRBJ2-7; v_gene: TRBV28; len: 16; CDR3aa: CASSLFSGIISYEQYF
abundance: .; j_gene: TRBJ1-5; v_gene: TRBV11-2; len: 19; CDR3aa: CASSLSAGRLGYSNQPQHF
abundance: many; j_gene: TRBJ1-1; v_gene: TRBV9; len: 16; CDR3aa: CASSPQARETNTEAFF
abundance: few; j_gene: TRBJ1-5; v_gene: TRBV3-1; len: 15; CDR3aa: CASSQGYPFNQPQHF
abundance: many; j_gene: TRBJ2-3; v_gene: TRBV15; len: 15; CDR3aa: CATSRVRQTTDTQYF
abundance: few; j_gene: TRBJ2-7; v_gene: TRBV20-1; len: 16; CDR3aa: CSARDWTSGKAYEQYF
abundance: many; j_gene: TRBJ1-5; v_gene: TRBV20-1; len: 14; CDR3aa: CSAIDSRVLQPQHF
abundance: few; j_gene: TRBJ2-2; v_gene: TRBV7-3; len: 17; CDR3aa: CASSPRTGTGDTGELFF
abundance: many; j_gene: TRBJ1-1; v_gene: TRBV28; len: 13; CDR3aa: CASSLRQGRVTFF
abundance: many; j_gene: TRBJ2-3; v_gene: TRBV6-2/TRBV6-3; len: 18; CDR3aa: CASRPDPPDLRRTDTQYF
abundance: few; j_gene: TRBJ2-7; v_gene: TRBV15; len: 12; CDR3aa: CATSSSRYEQYF
abundance: many; j_gene: TRBJ1-5; v_gene: TRBV20-1; len: 14; CDR3aa: CSARWTQEGQPQHF
abundance: few; j_gene: TRBJ2-5; v_gene: TRBV14; len: 15; CDR3aa: CASSRAGQVGETQYF
abundance: many; j_gene: TRBJ1-2; v_gene: TRBV6-1; len: 15; CDR3aa: CASSGQHRGSYGYTF
abundance: .; j_gene: TRBJ2-5; v_gene: TRBV24-1; len: 12; CDR3aa: CATSDTGWAQYF
abundance: many; j_gene: TRBJ1-1; v_gene: TRBV19; len: 14; CDR3aa: CASSMGWGETEAFF
abundance: many; j_gene: TRBJ2-1; v_gene: TRBV28; len: 15; CDR3aa: CASSLYGTGGNEQFF
abundance: many; j_gene: TRBJ1-1; v_gene: TRBV2; len: 14; CDR3aa: CASSERGPPAEAFF
abundance: .; j_gene: TRBJ2-1; v_gene: TRBV27; len: 15; CDR3aa: CASRPGAGIYNEQFF
abundance: .; j_gene: TRBJ2-6; v_gene: TRBV20-1; len: 16; CDR3aa: CSAHIYSTSGANVLTF
abundance: many; j_gene: TRBJ1-2; v_gene: TRBV7-2; len: 15; CDR3aa: CASSLRPGPNYGYTF
abundance: many; j_gene: TRBJ2-7; v_gene: TRBV28; len: 15; CDR3aa: CASSVAGTGSYEQYF
abundance: few; j_gene: TRBJ2-7; v_gene: TRBV19; len: 13; CDR3aa: CASSITSSYEQYF